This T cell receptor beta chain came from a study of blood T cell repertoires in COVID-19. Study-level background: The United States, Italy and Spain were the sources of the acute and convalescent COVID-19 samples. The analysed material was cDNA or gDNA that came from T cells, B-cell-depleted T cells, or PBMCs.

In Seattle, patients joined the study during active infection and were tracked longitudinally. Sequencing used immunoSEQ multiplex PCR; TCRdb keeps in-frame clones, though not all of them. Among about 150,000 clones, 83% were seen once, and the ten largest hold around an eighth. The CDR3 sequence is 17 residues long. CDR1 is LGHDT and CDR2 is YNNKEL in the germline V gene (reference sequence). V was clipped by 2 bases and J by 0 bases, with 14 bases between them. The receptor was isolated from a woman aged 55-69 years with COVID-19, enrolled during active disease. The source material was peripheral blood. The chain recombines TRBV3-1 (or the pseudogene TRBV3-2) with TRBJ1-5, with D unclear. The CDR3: CASSQSDRGYSNQPQHF. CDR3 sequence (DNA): TGTGCCAGCAGCCAATCCGATCGGGGATATAGCAATCAGCCCCAGCATTTT.